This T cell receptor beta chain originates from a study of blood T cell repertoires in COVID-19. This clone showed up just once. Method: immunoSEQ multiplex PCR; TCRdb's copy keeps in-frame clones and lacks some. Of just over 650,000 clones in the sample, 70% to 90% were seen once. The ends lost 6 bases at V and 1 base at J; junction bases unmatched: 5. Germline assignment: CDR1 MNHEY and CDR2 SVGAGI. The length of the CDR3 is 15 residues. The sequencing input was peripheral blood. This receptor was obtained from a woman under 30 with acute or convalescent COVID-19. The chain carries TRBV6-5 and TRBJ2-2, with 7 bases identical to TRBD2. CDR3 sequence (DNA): TGTGCCAGCAGAACGGGACTAAAGAACACCGGGGAGCTGTTTTTT. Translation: CASRTGLKNTGELFF.